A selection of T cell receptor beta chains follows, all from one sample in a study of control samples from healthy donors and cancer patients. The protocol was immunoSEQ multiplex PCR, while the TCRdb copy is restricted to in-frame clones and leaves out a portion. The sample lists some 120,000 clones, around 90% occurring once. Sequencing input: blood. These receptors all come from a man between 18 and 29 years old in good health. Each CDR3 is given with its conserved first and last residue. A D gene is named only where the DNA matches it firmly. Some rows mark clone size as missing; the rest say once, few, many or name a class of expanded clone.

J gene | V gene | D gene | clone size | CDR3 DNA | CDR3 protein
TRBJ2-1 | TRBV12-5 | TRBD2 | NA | TGTGCTAGTGGTAGCGGGACTAGCGGAAACAATGAGCAGTTCTTC | CASGSGTSGNNEQFF
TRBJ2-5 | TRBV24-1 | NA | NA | TGTGCCACCAGTGACTGGGGCCACGCGGGGGAGACCCAGTACTTC | CATSDWGHAGETQYF
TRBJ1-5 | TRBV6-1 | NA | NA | TGTGCCAGCAGTGAAGGCTCGGCCCAGCATTTT | CASSEGSAQHF
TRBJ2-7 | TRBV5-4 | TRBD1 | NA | TGTGCCAGCAGCACGAGGGACAGGGGGGACTACGAGCAGTACTTC | CASSTRDRGDYEQYF
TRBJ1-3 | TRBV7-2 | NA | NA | TGTGCCAGCTCAGACGGGGGGGCGCCTGGAAACACCATATATTTT | CASSDGGAPGNTIYF
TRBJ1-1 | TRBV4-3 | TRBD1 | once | TGCGCCAGCAGCCAAGCTTCCGGGACAGGGGGCGGAAGTGAAGCTTTCTTT | CASSQASGTGGGSEAFF
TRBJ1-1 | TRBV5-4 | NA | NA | TGTGCCAGCAGCCCGGTGGCGGGGGGCAACACTGAAGCTTTCTTT | CASSPVAGGNTEAFF
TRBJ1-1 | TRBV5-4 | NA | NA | TGTGCCAGCAGCTTGGGAACAGGGTTGAGCACTGAAGCTTTCTTT | CASSLGTGLSTEAFF
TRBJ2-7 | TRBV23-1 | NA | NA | TGCGCCAGCAGTCCTGGTCGGGGTGACGAGCAGTACTTC | CASSPGRGDEQYF
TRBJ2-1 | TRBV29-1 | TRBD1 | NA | TGCAGCGTTTTCGGACAGGGGAATGAGCAGTTCTTC | CSVFGQGNEQFF
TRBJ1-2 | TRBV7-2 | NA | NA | TGTGCCGTAGTAAAAGAGAGGGGCTACACCTTC | CAVVKERGYTF
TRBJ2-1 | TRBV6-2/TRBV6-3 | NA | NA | TGTGCCAGCAGCCTAGCGAATGAGCAGTTCTTC | CASSLANEQFF
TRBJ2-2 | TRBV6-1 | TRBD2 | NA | TGTGCCAGCAGTGAAATGATAGCGGGAGCCGGGGAGCTGTTTTTT | CASSEMIAGAGELFF
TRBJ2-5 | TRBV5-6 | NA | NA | TGTGCCAGCAGCCCCGCTGGGATGGAGACCCAGTACTTC | CASSPAGMETQYF
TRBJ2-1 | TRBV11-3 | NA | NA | TGTGCCAGCAGCTTAGCAGGGGCCGATTACAATGAGCAGTTCTTC | CASSLAGADYNEQFF
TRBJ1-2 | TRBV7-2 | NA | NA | TGTGCCAGCAGCTTAGATCCGGGTTTGGGCTATGGCTACACCTTC | CASSLDPGLGYGYTF
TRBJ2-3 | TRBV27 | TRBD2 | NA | TGTGCCAGCAGTAGCAGGCTTAGGACTAGCGGAAGCACAGATACGCAGTATTTT | CASSSRLRTSGSTDTQYF
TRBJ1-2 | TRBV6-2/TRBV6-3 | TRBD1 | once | TGTGCCAGCAGTTACTCGACAGGGGTAGATGGCTACACCTTC | CASSYSTGVDGYTF
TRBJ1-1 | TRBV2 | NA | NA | TGTGCCAGCAGAGTACAGGGCATGAACACTGAAGCTTTCTTT | CASRVQGMNTEAFF
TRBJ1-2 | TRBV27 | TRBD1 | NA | TGTGCCAGTCGAACGAACCGGGACAGGGCTAACTATGGCTACACCTTC | CASRTNRDRANYGYTF
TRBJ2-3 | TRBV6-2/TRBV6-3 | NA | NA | TGTGCCAGCAGCTCTGTTTTAGATACGCAGTATTTT | CASSSVLDTQYF
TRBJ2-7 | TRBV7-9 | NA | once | TGTGCCAGCAGTCCGGGCTACGAGCAGTACTTC | CASSPGYEQYF
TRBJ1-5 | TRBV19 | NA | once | TGTGCCAGTAGTATAGGGAACACTTATAGCAATCAGCCCCAGCATTTT | CASSIGNTYSNQPQHF
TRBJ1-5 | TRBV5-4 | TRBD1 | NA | TGTGCCAGCAGCCGGGACAGGAATCAGCCCCAGCATTTT | CASSRDRNQPQHF
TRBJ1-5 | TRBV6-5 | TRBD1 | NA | TGTGCCAGCCAAAAAACAGGGGCTACACAGCCCCAGCATTTT | CASQKTGATQPQHF
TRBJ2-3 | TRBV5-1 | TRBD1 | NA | TGCGCCAGCAGCATGGGACAGGAGGGCACAGATACGCAGTATTTT | CASSMGQEGTDTQYF
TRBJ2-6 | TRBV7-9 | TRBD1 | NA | TGTGCCTGGGACAGGGGGTCTGGGGCCAACGTCCTGACTTTC | CAWDRGSGANVLTF
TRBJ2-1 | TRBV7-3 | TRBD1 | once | TGTGCCAGCAGCTGGACAGGGCCCGGAGATGAGCAGTTCTTC | CASSWTGPGDEQFF
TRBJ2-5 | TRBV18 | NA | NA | TGTGCCAGCTCACCAAGTCTCCAAGAGACCCAGTACTTC | CASSPSLQETQYF
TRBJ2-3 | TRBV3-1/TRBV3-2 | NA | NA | TGTGCCAGCAGCGGCGGGACTCAACACACAGATACGCAGTATTTT | CASSGGTQHTDTQYF
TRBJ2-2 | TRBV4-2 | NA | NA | TGTGCCAGCAGCCGGGGTGGGGAAACGAACACCGGGGAGCTGTTTTTT | CASSRGGETNTGELFF
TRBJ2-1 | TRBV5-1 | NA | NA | TGCGCCAGCAGCTTGGTACGGGGGTCCTACAATGAGCAGTTCTTC | CASSLVRGSYNEQFF
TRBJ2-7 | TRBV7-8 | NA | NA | TGTGCCAGCAGTTGGGGACTTTACGAGCAGTACTTC | CASSWGLYEQYF
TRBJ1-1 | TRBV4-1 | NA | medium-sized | TGCGCCAGCAGCCAAGGACTGGGGCTGGTCACTGAAGCTTTCTTT | CASSQGLGLVTEAFF
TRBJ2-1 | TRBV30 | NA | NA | TGTGCCTGGAGTGGCTACAATGAGCAGTTCTTC | CAWSGYNEQFF
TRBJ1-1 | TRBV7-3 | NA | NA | TGTGCCAGCAGCTTATGGGGAAGGAACACTGAAGCTTTCTTT | CASSLWGRNTEAFF
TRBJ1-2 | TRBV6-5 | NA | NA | TGTGCCAGCAGGCCGGGAAACTATGGCTACACCTTC | CASRPGNYGYTF
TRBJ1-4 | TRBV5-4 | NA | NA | TGTGCCAGCAGCTTCGGACAGATTGCAACTAATGAAAAACTGTTTTTT | CASSFGQIATNEKLFF
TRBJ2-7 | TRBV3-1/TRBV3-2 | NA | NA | TGTGCCAGCAGCCAAGAGGGGCGGGGAAACTACGAGCAGTACTTC | CASSQEGRGNYEQYF
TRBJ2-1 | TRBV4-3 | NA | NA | TGCGCCAGCAGCCAAGAATTAAGGGGGATTTCCTACAATGAGCAGTTCTTC | CASSQELRGISYNEQFF
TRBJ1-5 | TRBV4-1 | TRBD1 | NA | TGCGCCAGCGGACAGGGAAGGCAGCCCCAGCATTTT | CASGQGRQPQHF
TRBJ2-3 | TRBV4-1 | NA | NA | TGCGCCAGCAGCCAAGAGCCTGCGGGTCCTAGCACAGATACGCAGTATTTT | CASSQEPAGPSTDTQYF
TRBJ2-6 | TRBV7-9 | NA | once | TGTGCCAGCAGCTTAGAACTAGGAGGATCGGGGGCCAACGTCCTGACTTTC | CASSLELGGSGANVLTF
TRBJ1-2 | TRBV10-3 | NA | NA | TGTGCCATCAGTGACCTCACTGGGGGAGGGAGATATGGCTACACCTTC | CAISDLTGGGRYGYTF
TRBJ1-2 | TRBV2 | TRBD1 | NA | TGTGCCAGCAGCGTCGGGACAGATCTTAACTATGGCTACACCTTC | CASSVGTDLNYGYTF
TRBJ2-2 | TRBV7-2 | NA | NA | TGTGCCAGCAGCTACGCCCGCACCGGGGAGCTGTTTTTT | CASSYARTGELFF
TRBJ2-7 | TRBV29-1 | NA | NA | TGCAGCGTTGGGCGCATCCAGGGAACCGAGCAGTACTTC | CSVGRIQGTEQYF
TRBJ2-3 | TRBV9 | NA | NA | TGTGCCAGCAGCGTAGAGCACCACACAGATACGCAGTATTTT | CASSVEHHTDTQYF
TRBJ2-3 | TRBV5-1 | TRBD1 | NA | TGCGCCAGCAGCTCCGGGACAGGTGGGGCTCCTAGCACAGATACGCAGTATTTT | CASSSGTGGAPSTDTQYF
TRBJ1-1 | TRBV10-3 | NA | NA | TGTGCCATCATGAAGGGGGAGACTGAAGCTTTCTTT | CAIMKGETEAFF
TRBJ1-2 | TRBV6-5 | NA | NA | TGTGCCAGCAGTTACTCGCCCGGGGGCGATGGCTACACCTTC | CASSYSPGGDGYTF
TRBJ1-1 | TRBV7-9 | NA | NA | TGTGCCAGCAGCTTAGGACAGGCGGGCACTGAAGCTTTCTTT | CASSLGQAGTEAFF